This is a list of T cell receptor beta chains from one sample in a study of Ad26.COV2.S vaccination and SARS-CoV-2 variants. Profiling relied on immunoSEQ multiplex PCR, and the TCRdb table lists in-frame clones only, not all of them. Counted here are 87,000 or so clones, under 90% occurring once; the ten biggest clones make up 16%. The sequencing here drew on peripheral blood, taken after recovery from COVID-19. The receptors were gathered from a human donor who had recovered from COVID-19. CDR3s include the opening cysteine and the closing phenylalanine or tryptophan. D genes are given only for firm matches. Size tells how often a clone was seen (once, few, many) or the class of an expanded clone, and some rows leave it out.

>.|TRBV19|TRBJ2-4|.
TGTGCCAGCGATCGGGAGCCCAAAAACATTCAGTACTTC
CASDREPKNIQYF
>.|TRBV10-2|TRBJ2-7|TRBD1
TGCGCCGGAAGGGACAGCTCCTACCACGAGCAGTACTTC
CAGRDSSYHEQYF
>.|TRBV7-9|TRBJ2-2|.
TGTGCCAGCAGCTTAGAGGGCCATCGTGGGACCGGGGAGCTGTTTTTT
CASSLEGHRGTGELFF
>.|TRBV6-5|TRBJ1-2|.
TGTGCCAGCAGTAACACTAACTATGGCTACACCTTC
CASSNTNYGYTF
>.|TRBV4-1|TRBJ2-6|TRBD2
TGCGCCAGCAGCCAGTCCGGGGGGGCGGGGGCCAACGTCCTGACTTTC
CASSQSGGAGANVLTF
>.|TRBV29-1|TRBJ1-2|.
TGCAGCGTTGGGTCGGAGATCTATGGCTACACCTTC
CSVGSEIYGYTF
>.|TRBV18|TRBJ2-2|.
TGTGCCAGCTCCCGAACCGGGGAGCTGTTTTTT
CASSRTGELFF
>medium-sized|TRBV24-1|TRBJ2-1|.
TGTGCCACCAGTGACGGCTCCGGGACGGGTTACAATGAGCAGTTCTTC
CATSDGSGTGYNEQFF
>.|TRBV20-1|TRBJ1-2|.
TGCAGTGCTAGTACCCCGGGCCCCTATGGCTACACCTTC
CSASTPGPYGYTF
>.|TRBV21-1|TRBJ2-4|.
TGTGCCAGCAGCCACCCGTGGGGCAGGGCTTCAGCCAAAAACATTCAGTACTTC
CASSHPWGRASAKNIQYF
>.|TRBV21-1|TRBJ2-7|.
TGTGCCAGCAGCAAAACGAGGGCAAAACACAGTCCCTCCTACGAGCAGTACTTC
CASSKTRAKHSPSYEQYF
>.|TRBV29-1|TRBJ1-3|.
TGCAGCGTTGAAGATCCCCCCACCGCGAGCTCTGGAAACACCATATATTTT
CSVEDPPTASSGNTIYF
>medium-sized|TRBV6-1|TRBJ1-2|.
TGTGCCAGCAGTGAAGAATGGGTAAACTATGGCTACACCTTC
CASSEEWVNYGYTF
>.|TRBV29-1|TRBJ2-4|TRBD2
TGCAGCGTTCGGGAGGAAGCCAAAAACATTCAGTACTTC
CSVREEAKNIQYF
>.|TRBV14|TRBJ1-2|TRBD1
TGTGCCAGCAGCCAAGGTCCCACAGGGGGGCATGGCTACACCTTC
CASSQGPTGGHGYTF
>.|TRBV27|TRBJ2-6|.
TGTGCCAGCAGTCAGGGGCGTCCTGGGGCCAACGTCCTGACTTTC
CASSQGRPGANVLTF
>.|TRBV5-6|TRBJ1-2|.
TGTGCCAGCAGTGACACCGCCTTCTATGGCTACACCTTC
CASSDTAFYGYTF
>.|TRBV18|TRBJ2-5|.
TGTGCCAGCTCAACCCAAGAGACCCAGTACTTC
CASSTQETQYF
>.|TRBV7-9|TRBJ1-1|.
TGTGCCAGCAGCTTAGGGGTTTTCGACACTGAAGCTTTCTTT
CASSLGVFDTEAFF
>.|TRBV19|TRBJ1-2|.
TGTGCCAGTAGTATCCCGCCAGGAAGGTATGGCTACACCTTC
CASSIPPGRYGYTF
>.|TRBV4-3|TRBJ2-7|TRBD2
TGCGCCAGCAGCCACCGACTAGCGGGGCTCTACGAGCAGTACTTC
CASSHRLAGLYEQYF
>.|TRBV10-3|TRBJ2-5|.
TGTGCCATCAGTGAGAGGACAGAAGAGACCCAGTACTTC
CAISERTEETQYF
>.|TRBV7-9|TRBJ1-2|.
TGTGCCAGCAGCTTAGCCAAACAGGGTAGCGATGGCTACACCTTC
CASSLAKQGSDGYTF
>.|TRBV6-6|TRBJ2-5|.
TGTGCCAGCAGTTCGCGGAGGGAAGAGACCCAGTACTTC
CASSSRREETQYF
>.|TRBV6-6|TRBJ1-3|.
TGTGCCAGCAGTTACAGGGGGGGCTCTGGAAACACCATATATTTT
CASSYRGGSGNTIYF
>.|TRBV5-1|TRBJ2-5|TRBD1
TGCGCCAGCAGCCGAACAGACAGGGTAGTGGGAGAGACCCAGTACTTC
CASSRTDRVVGETQYF
>.|TRBV25-1|TRBJ1-2|.
TGTGCCAGCAGTGAGGGAATCTATGGCTACACCTTC
CASSEGIYGYTF
>.|TRBV6-2/TRBV6-3|TRBJ1-1|.
TGTGCCAGCAGTTACCCGATGGGACCGAACACTGAAGCTTTCTTT
CASSYPMGPNTEAFF
>.|TRBV27|TRBJ1-6|.
TGTGCCAGCACCCCGGGGTATAATTCACCCCTCCACTTT
CASTPGYNSPLHF
>.|TRBV19|TRBJ2-7|TRBD2
TGTGCCAGTAGTCCCCAGCGGGAGACCCGATACCCCTCCTACGAGCAGTACTTC
CASSPQRETRYPSYEQYF
>.|TRBV11-2|TRBJ1-4|.
TGTGCCAGCAGCCGATCGGGACCGAATGAAAAACTGTTTTTT
CASSRSGPNEKLFF
>once|TRBV4-1|TRBJ2-1|.
TGCGCCAGCAGCCAAGGGGGCCGGGGGGAGCAGTTCTTC
CASSQGGRGEQFF
>.|TRBV12-3/TRBV12-4|TRBJ2-7|.
TGTGCCAGCAGTTTAGCGGGGGAGCAGTACTTC
CASSLAGEQYF
>.|TRBV18|TRBJ2-7|.
TGTGCCAGCTCACCGGCCGGTATCTACGAGCAGTACTTC
CASSPAGIYEQYF
>.|TRBV28|TRBJ2-5|TRBD2
TGTGCCACCGGCGGGAGGGGGGTGTTCAGGGAGACCCAGTACTTC
CATGGRGVFRETQYF
>.|TRBV5-8|TRBJ1-2|.
TGTGCCAGCAGCTTGGGACCTACCGGGGGCCTAAACTATGGCTACACCTTC
CASSLGPTGGLNYGYTF
>.|TRBV2|TRBJ2-7|.
TGTGCCAGCAGTGACAGCTCCTACGAGCAGTACTTC
CASSDSSYEQYF
>.|TRBV29-1|TRBJ2-5|TRBD2
TGCAGTGGGGGAAGGCCACTAGCGCTCCAAGAGACCCAGTACTTC
CSGGRPLALQETQYF
>.|TRBV9|TRBJ1-5|.
TGTGCCAGCAACGATATACCCAGATCTGCGAGCAATCAGCCCCAGCATTTT
CASNDIPRSASNQPQHF
>.|TRBV7-9|TRBJ2-7|.
TGTGCCAGCAGCTTCTCTGGCAGGCCGGAGCAGTACTTC
CASSFSGRPEQYF
>.|TRBV11-3|TRBJ1-3|.
TGTGCCAGCAGCTCAGCTTATGGAAACACCATATATTTT
CASSSAYGNTIYF
>.|TRBV19|TRBJ2-5|.
TGTGCCAGTAGTAGCGGGGACAGTCGGAAGACCCAGTACTTC
CASSSGDSRKTQYF
>.|TRBV7-9|TRBJ2-6|TRBD1
TGTGCCAGCAGCTTAGAAGGACAGGGGTCTGGGGCCAACGTCCTGACTTTC
CASSLEGQGSGANVLTF
>.|TRBV3-1/TRBV3-2|TRBJ1-1|.
TGTGCCAGCAGCCAAACAACAGGGAACACTGAAGCTTTCTTT
CASSQTTGNTEAFF
>.|TRBV7-9|TRBJ1-1|.
TGTGCCAGCAGCTTACCTCGTGGGAACACTGAAGCTTTCTTT
CASSLPRGNTEAFF
>.|TRBV11-2|TRBJ1-1|.
TGTGCCAGCAGACATACAATGGGGGCGTCTGAAGCTTTCTTT
CASRHTMGASEAFF
>.|TRBV19|TRBJ2-1|.
TGTGCCAGTAGTATACAGGTTAACAATGAGCAGTTCTTC
CASSIQVNNEQFF
>once|TRBV19|TRBJ1-1|.
TGTGCCAGTAGTGCAAAGGGGGGGGGCACTGAAGCTTTCTTT
CASSAKGGGTEAFF
>.|TRBV11-3|TRBJ1-1|TRBD1
TGTGCCAGCAGCTTAATATCGTACCAGGGACAGCCGAACACTGAAGCTTTCTTT
CASSLISYQGQPNTEAFF
>once|TRBV19|TRBJ2-5|.
TGTGCCAGTAGTCCGACTTTCCAAGAGACCCAGTACTTC
CASSPTFQETQYF
>.|TRBV27|TRBJ1-5|TRBD1
TGTGCCAGCAGTCCCCGGGACAGGGCGGGTCAGCCCCAGCATTTT
CASSPRDRAGQPQHF